A single sample is the source of the 26 T cell receptor beta chains below, sequenced in a study of blood T cells in healthy people across ages. With a J-beta primer mix and a sample-barcoded 5' primer, a second PCR ran 7 to 11 cycles. TCRdb independently ran MiXCR on the 5' RACE reads; one entry per CDR3 protein. This table has about 570,000 distinct CDR3 sequences, 27% appearing once. Sample: blood. The origin of the receptors is a woman in her sixties or seventies in good health.

Many counts were recorded for this clonotype. The chain uses TRBV12-3 or TRBV12-4 and TRBJ2-5, with unresolved D. The J call may not be correct, given that the DNA end is closer to TRBJ2-7. The length of the CDR3 is 13 residues. CDR3 residues: CASSPKGSYEQYF. CDR3 nucleotide sequence: TGTGCCAGCAGTCCGAAAGGGTCTTACGAGCAGTACTTC.

This clonotype came up once. The genes are TRBV10-3 and TRBJ2-7; D gene unclear. The V gene's germline CDR1 is ENHRY and CDR2 SYGVKD. The length of the CDR3 is 14 residues. The germline V and J ends were trimmed by 0 bases and 2 bases, with 8 bases remaining between them. Here the CDR3 reads CAISESRHAYEQYF. The CDR3 region has the DNA TGTGCCATCAGTGAGTCCCGCCATGCCTACGAGCAGTACTTC.

The rearrangement joins TRBV6-2 or TRBV6-3 to TRBJ1-1; D uncertain. Per germline, CDR1 MNHEY and CDR2 SVGEGT. Deletions cut 7 bases from V and 2 bases from J, with 11 bases between. The CDR3 extends over 13 amino acids. The CDR3 nucleotides read TGTGCCAGCACTGGACGCAGCAACACTGAAGCTTTCTTT. Translating gives CASTGRSNTEAFF.

The V and J genes are TRBV29-1 and TRBJ2-7; TRBD1 is a possible D gene (5 bases). This CDR3 region has 13 residues. Germline CDR1 and CDR2: SQVTM and ANQGSEA. Trimming took off 4 bases at V and 7 bases at J, with 17 bases between the two ends. The CDR3 bases are TGCAGCGTTGTATCACAGAAACCAGGGGAGCAGTACTTC. It codes for CSVVSQKPGEQYF.

This rearrangement joins TRBV10-3 to TRBJ2-1, with D unresolved. The end of the DNA is better explained by TRBJ2-5, so the J call may be wrong. Germline V gene lookup returns CDR1 ENHRY and CDR2 SYGVKD. This CDR3 is built from 17 residues. The CDR3 loop reads CAISEFEGRQFQETQYF. The CDR3 DNA reads TGTGCCATCAGTGAGTTCGAAGGGCGACAATTCCAAGAGACCCAGTACTTC.

The chain is built from TRBV25-1 and TRBJ1-1, with D perhaps matching TRBD1 (6 bases). The CDR3 contains 15 residues. Deletions cut 4 bases from V and 2 bases from J, with 14 bases between. Germline CDR1 MGHDK, CDR2 SYGVNS. This CDR3 is CASSGGRGVNTEAFF. CDR3 sequence (DNA): TGTGCCAGCAGTGGGGGAAGGGGGGTTAACACTGAAGCTTTCTTT. Based on the CDR3 plus reference TRBV25-1 and TRBJ1-1, the full variable domain is EADIYQTPRYLVIGTGKKITLECSQTMGHDKMYWYQQDPGMELHLIHYSYGVNSTEKGDLSSESTVSRIRTEHFPLTLESARPSHTSQYLCASSGGRGVNTEAFFGQGTRLTVV.

This chain uses TRBV4-2 with TRBJ1-1; D remains ambiguous. The CDR3 totals 12 residues. V was shortened by 0 bases and J by 8 bases, with 7 bases between the two germline ends. CDR1 LGHNA and CDR2 YNFKEQ come from the germline V gene. Here the CDR3 reads CASSQDVEEAFF. CDR3 DNA sequence: TGTGCCAGCAGCCAAGATGTAGAGGAAGCTTTCTTT.

V and J are TRBV20-1 and TRBJ1-4; D unresolved. The ends were cut back, 0 bases at V and 3 bases at J, with 11 bases in the middle. The CDR3 is made up of 15 amino acids. CDR1 and CDR2 (germline): DFQATT, SNEGSKA (reference sequence). Here the CDR3 reads CSARDLGRSNEKLFF. The CDR3 DNA reads as TGCAGTGCTAGAGATCTTGGACGGTCTAATGAAAAACTGTTTTTT.

CDR3 nucleotides: TGCAGTGCTTACCGGGACAACTCCTACGAGCAGTACTTC. Its translation: CSAYRDNSYEQYF. The chain links TRBV20-1 to TRBJ2-7; D possibly corresponds to TRBD1 (6 bases). The V gene lost 5 bases and the J gene lost 0 bases, with 11 bases spanning the gap. The CDR3 contains 13 residues. CDR1 is DFQATT and CDR2 is SNEGSKA in the germline V gene (reference sequence).

The sample holds a few counts of this clonotype. The chain carries TRBV10-3 and TRBJ1-5, with 9 bases that match TRBD1. V gave up 0 bases and J gave up 7 bases; unmatched junction bases: 4. The CDR3 runs to 15 residues. From germline, CDR1 is ENHRY and CDR2 SYGVKD. The CDR3 protein is CAISESQTGGQPQHF. The CDR3 region has the DNA TGTGCCATCAGTGAGTCTCAGACAGGGGGGCAGCCCCAGCATTTT.

This clonotype turned up a few times. The CDR3 reads CASSSSGRPTDTQYF. For the CDR3, the DNA is TGTGCCAGCAGTTCTAGCGGGAGGCCCACAGATACGCAGTATTTT. The chain joins TRBV7-9 to TRBJ2-3; 11 bases fit TRBD2. There are 15 residues in the CDR3. CDR1 and CDR2 (germline): SEHNR, FQNEAQ (reference sequence). The V gene end was trimmed by 6 bases and the J gene end by 2 bases; junction bases not matched to a gene: 4.

The chain combines TRBV20-1 with TRBJ1-4, with a tentative D call TRBD1 (5 bases). V was clipped by 0 bases and J by 13 bases, with 21 bases between them. Germline CDR1 DFQATT, CDR2 SNEGSKA (reference sequence). CDR3 length: 15 amino acids. CDR3 in DNA: TGCAGTGCTAGAGACCCCGGGACCCTCGGAGATGGACTGTTTTTT. Its translation: CSARDPGTLGDGLFF.

The rearrangement links TRBV30 to TRBJ1-5, with D possibly TRBD1 on 5 matching bases. Trimming left V 3 bases short and J 9 bases short, with 21 bases between. Germline assignment: CDR1 GTSNPN and CDR2 SVGIG (reference sequence). CDR3 size: 15 residues. The CDR3 region has the DNA TGTGCCTGGAGCCTCACCGGGACGGAGGTCAGGCCCCAGCATTTT. Translated, it gives CAWSLTGTEVRPQHF.

This sequence joins TRBV7-2 and TRBJ1-5, with 8 bases identical to TRBD1. V lost 5 bases to trimming and J lost 6 bases; unmatched junction nucleotides: 6. There are 14 residues in the CDR3. Germline CDR1 SGHTA, CDR2 FQGNSA. CDR3 bases: TGTGCCAGCAGCACCCAGGGGGCAGGTCAGCCCCAGCATTTT. Translating it yields CASSTQGAGQPQHF.

The table lists this clonotype with a few counts. This sequence joins TRBV9 and TRBJ2-5; the D is unclear. Matching the DNA end better, TRBJ2-7 makes the J call doubtful. This CDR3 is 15 amino acids long. Per the germline V gene, CDR1 is SGDLS and CDR2 is YYNGEE. CDR3 nucleotides: TGTGCCAGCAGCGAAGGGCCAGGAATATCCTACGAGCAGTACTTC. Its protein is CASSEGPGISYEQYF.

A few counts support this clonotype. The chain employs TRBV10-2 and TRBJ1-6, with D uncertain. V lost 3 bases, J lost 4 bases, and 7 bases lay in between. The germline V gene encodes CDR1 WSHSY and CDR2 SAAADI. The CDR3 runs to 14 residues. Here the CDR3 reads CASSDWRYNSPLHF. CDR3 bases: TGCGCCAGCAGTGACTGGAGGTATAATTCACCCCTCCACTTT.

Comment on this clonotype: Given a much more abundant clone one base away, this may be a read error. The chain recombines TRBV9 with TRBJ2-1; D perhaps matches TRBD1 (6 bases). CDR3 length: 15 amino acids. The germline V gene encodes CDR1 SGDLS and CDR2 YYNGEE. CDR3 in DNA: TGTGCCGGCAGCGCAGTACCTACAGGGCTTAATGAGCAGTTCTTC. Its protein product is CAGSAVPTGLNEQFF.

The chain links TRBV5-1 to TRBJ1-2; TRBD1 matches 7 bases. Trimming at V came to 0 bases and at J to 4 bases, leaving 6 bases not matched to a gene. This CDR3 is built from 15 residues. Germline assignment: CDR1 SGHRS and CDR2 YFSETQ. CDR3 region: CASSLGAGQIYGYTF. The CDR3 DNA sequence: TGCGCCAGCAGCTTGGGTGCGGGACAGATCTATGGCTACACCTTC.

This clonotype was detected a few times. The V and J genes are TRBV12-3 or TRBV12-4 and TRBJ1-3; 9 bases are a match to TRBD1. The CDR3 contains 14 residues. The V segment lost 6 bases and the J segment 6 bases; nucleotides outside the gene matches: 6. The CDR3 bases are TGTGCCAGCAGCATAACAGGGGGCGCAAACACCATATATTTT. Translation: CASSITGGANTIYF.

This chain connects TRBV7-2 to TRBJ2-1; D gene ambiguous. Germline CDR1 reads SGHTA; CDR2 reads FQGNSA. The CDR3 runs to 12 residues. V was trimmed by 4 bases and J by 12 bases, leaving 13 bases between them. The CDR3 DNA follows: TGTGCCAGCAGCTCAGATCTCCCGAGGCAGTTCTTC. The encoded protein is CASSSDLPRQFF.

The chain combines TRBV15 with TRBJ2-5, with 8 bases identical to TRBD1. Germline V gene lookup returns CDR1 LNHNV and CDR2 YYDKDF (reference sequence). This CDR3 is 14 amino acids long. V lost 2 bases, J lost 5 bases, and 4 bases stayed unmatched. CDR3 in DNA: TGTGCCACCAGCAGACAGGGGGCGAGGGAGACCCAGTACTTC. It translates to CATSRQGARETQYF.

This sequence joins TRBV29-1 and TRBJ1-2, with a possible D match to TRBD1 (6 bases). Germline lookup yields CDR1 SQVTM and CDR2 ANQGSEA. The CDR3 runs 12 residues. Trimming pared 5 bases from V and 3 bases from J, leaving 10 bases between. The CDR3 reads CSVFRGDYGYTF. In nucleotides, the CDR3 is TGCAGCGTTTTTAGGGGGGACTATGGCTACACCTTC. Full variable domain (remainder filled in from reference TRBV29-1 and TRBJ1-2): SAVISQKPSRDICQRGTSLTIQCQVDSQVTMMFWYRQQPGQSLTLIATANQGSEATYESGFVIDKFPISRPNLTFSTLTVSNMSPEDSSIYLCSVFRGDYGYTFGSGTRLTVV.

This clonotype was recorded at least ten times. The V gene is TRBV24-1, the J gene TRBJ2-3; TRBD2 matches 13 bases. The CDR3 is made up of 15 amino acids. V was pared by 9 bases and J by 5 bases, with 7 bases of the junction left unmatched. The germline gives CDR1 KGHDR, CDR2 SFDVKD. CDR3 coding DNA: TGTGCCACCCGCACTAGCGGGGGGGCTGGAGATACGCAGTATTTT. This sequence encodes CATRTSGGAGDTQYF.

This rearrangement joins TRBV12-3 or TRBV12-4 to TRBJ2-7; 9 bases map to TRBD1. V gave up 5 bases and J gave up 8 bases; unmatched junction bases: 7. This CDR3 is built from 13 residues. DNA for the CDR3: TGTGCCAGCAGTCAAAAGGGACAGGGAAAGCAGTACTTC. Its translation: CASSQKGQGKQYF.

This clonotype was recorded a few times. The chain has TRBV5-1 and TRBJ2-2; 10 bases fit TRBD2. Germline V gives CDR1 SGHRS, CDR2 YFSETQ. This CDR3 spans 14 amino acids. V lost 8 bases and J lost 3; bases outside the gene matches: 4. In DNA form, the CDR3 reads TGCGCCAGTTGGCTAGCGGGGGACACCGGGGAGCTGTTTTTT. The encoded protein is CASWLAGDTGELFF.

This clonotype was detected a few times. The V gene is TRBV11-3, the J gene TRBJ2-6; D remains ambiguous. The CDR3 has 15 amino acids. The germline gives CDR1 SGHNT, CDR2 YENEEA. V lost 1 base and J lost 4, with 8 bases in between. The CDR3 loop is CASSLVMEGANVLTF. CDR3 DNA: TGTGCCAGCAGCTTAGTCATGGAGGGGGCCAACGTCCTGACTTTC.